This TCR beta chain was retrieved from a study of Ad26.COV2.S vaccination and SARS-CoV-2 variants. Turning to the study itself: Donor allocation was to the COV1001 Ad26.COV2.S trial arm. Administration of Ad26.COV2.S was intramuscular, either once or twice 56 days apart. Whole-study results and caveats: The authors reported substantial breadth in spike-specific CD8+ and CD4+ T cell responses after vaccination. Vaccinees and placebo recipients showed similar non-spike TCR breadth.

In this sample, this clone turned up once. Antigen specificity is unknown. Sequence at one end of the junction differs from germline and may be a read error. The sample's treatment: around 19 received Ad26.COV2.S at low or high dose, single or two shots; five or six received placebo; per-sample allocation not given. The samples date from day 63 after the first vaccine or placebo injection. CDR3 length: 13 residues. The germline V gene has CDR1 KGHDR and CDR2 SFDVKD. Profiled with immunoSEQ multiplex PCR; TCRdb holds only in-frame clones, not every one. This table has 510,000 or so clones, approximately 90% appearing once.

This sample comprised peripheral blood, obtained in a trial of Ad26.COV2.S vaccine versus placebo. This receptor was identified in a person aged 18-65 years who received the Ad26.COV2.S COVID-19 vaccine or a placebo. The V gene is TRBV24-1, the J gene TRBJ2-5; D possibly corresponds to TRBD2 (6 bases). The CDR3 coding sequence is TGTGCCACCAGTGATTATGCCGGGACTCAAATAGACTTC. This encodes CATSDYAGTQIDF.